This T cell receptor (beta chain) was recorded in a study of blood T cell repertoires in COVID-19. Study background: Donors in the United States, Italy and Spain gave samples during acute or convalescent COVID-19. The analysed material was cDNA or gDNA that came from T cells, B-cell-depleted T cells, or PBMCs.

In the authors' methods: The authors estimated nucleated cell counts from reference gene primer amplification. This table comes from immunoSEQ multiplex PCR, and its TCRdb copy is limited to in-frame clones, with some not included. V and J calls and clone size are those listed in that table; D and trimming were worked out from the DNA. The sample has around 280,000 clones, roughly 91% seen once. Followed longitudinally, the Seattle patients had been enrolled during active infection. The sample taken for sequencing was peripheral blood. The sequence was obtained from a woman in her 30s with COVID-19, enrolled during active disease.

This CDR3 reads CASSITTGGWAQPQHF. In nucleotides, the CDR3 is TGTGCCAGTAGTATAACAACAGGGGGCTGGGCTCAGCCCCAGCATTTT. The rearrangement joins TRBV19 to TRBJ1-5; 9 nucleotides agree with TRBD1. The germline CDR1 and CDR2 sequences are LNHDA and SQIVND (reference sequence). The CDR3 is 16 residues long. Unmatched junction bases numbered 8, after V lost 2 bases and J lost 6 bases.